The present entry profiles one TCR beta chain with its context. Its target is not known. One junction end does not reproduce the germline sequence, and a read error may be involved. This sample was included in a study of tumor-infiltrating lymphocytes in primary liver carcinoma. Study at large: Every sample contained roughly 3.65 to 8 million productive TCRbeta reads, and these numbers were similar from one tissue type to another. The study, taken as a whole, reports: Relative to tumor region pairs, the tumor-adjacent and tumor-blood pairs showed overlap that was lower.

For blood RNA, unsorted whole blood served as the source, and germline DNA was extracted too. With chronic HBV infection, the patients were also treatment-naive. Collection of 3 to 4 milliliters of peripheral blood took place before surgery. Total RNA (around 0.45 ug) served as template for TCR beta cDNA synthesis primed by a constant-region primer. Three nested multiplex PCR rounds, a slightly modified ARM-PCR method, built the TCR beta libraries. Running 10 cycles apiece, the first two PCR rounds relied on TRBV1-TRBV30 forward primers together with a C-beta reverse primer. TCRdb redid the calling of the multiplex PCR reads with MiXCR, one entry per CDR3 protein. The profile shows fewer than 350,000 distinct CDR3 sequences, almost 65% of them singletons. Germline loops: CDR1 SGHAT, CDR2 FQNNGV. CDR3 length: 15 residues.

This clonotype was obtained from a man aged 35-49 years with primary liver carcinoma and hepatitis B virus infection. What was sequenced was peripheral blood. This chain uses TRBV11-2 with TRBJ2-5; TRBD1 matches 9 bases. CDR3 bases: TGTGCCAGTAGCTTAACCTGGACAGGGGAAGAGACCCAGTACTTC. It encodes CASSLTWTGEETQYF.